Sequencing of this T cell receptor (beta chain) was carried out in a study of blood T cell repertoires in COVID-19. Study context: COVID-19 samples from acute and convalescent phases originated in the United States, Italy and Spain. PBMCs, B-cell-depleted T cells, or T cells provided the cDNA or gDNA that made up the material.

The J segment lost 4 bases and the V segment lost 4 bases, leaving 9 bases of the junction unmatched. The CDR3 is 16 residues long. The germline gives CDR1 WNHNN, CDR2 SYGVQD (reference sequence). As handled by the study authors: Scientists estimated how many nucleated cells there were by amplifying reference gene primers. Clones were sequenced by immunoSEQ multiplex PCR, and TCRdb holds only the in-frame ones, with some missing. That table is the source of V, J and clone size, and D and trimming were worked out from the DNA. The sample yields about 98,000 clones, roughly 86% seen once. A single count supports this clone.

Sequences were obtained from peripheral blood. The source is a man in his forties or fifties with acute or convalescent COVID-19. The rearrangement links TRBV10-1 to TRBJ2-3; 9 bases line up with TRBD1. The DNA of the CDR3 is TGCGCCAGCAGTGGAACCGGGACAGGGTCGCCAGATACGCAGTATTTT. It yields the protein CASSGTGTGSPDTQYF.